Given below is one T cell receptor beta chain in context. The antigen is not known. Germline CDR1 and CDR2: LGHNA and YNFKEQ. J gave up 7 bases and V 0 bases, and 6 bases lay outside the gene matches. This CDR3 contains 16 residues. The data stem from a study of shared clonotypes between healthy human individuals. The overall study: Participating donors consisted of a couple of women and a few men aged 18 to 49.

Libraries were prepared by immunoSEQ multiplex PCR; TCRdb keeps only in-frame clonotypes and omits some of them. Among fewer than 500,000 clones, about 75% were seen once, and the ten largest hold around an eighth. Donors were healthy HIV-negative adults without recent acute infections or vaccinations. Study conclusions and caveats: Donors were few, which limited the genetic and exposure-history diversity represented.

The genes are TRBV4-2 and TRBJ1-3; 10 bases map to TRBD1. Sequencing input: PBMCs. The sequence came from a woman aged 35 to 49 in good health. Some clones in this sample may be carry-over from other donors' samples. The CDR3 here is CASSQEGGQGFNTIYF. In nucleotides, the CDR3 is TGTGCCAGCAGCCAAGAAGGGGGACAGGGGTTCAACACCATATATTTT.